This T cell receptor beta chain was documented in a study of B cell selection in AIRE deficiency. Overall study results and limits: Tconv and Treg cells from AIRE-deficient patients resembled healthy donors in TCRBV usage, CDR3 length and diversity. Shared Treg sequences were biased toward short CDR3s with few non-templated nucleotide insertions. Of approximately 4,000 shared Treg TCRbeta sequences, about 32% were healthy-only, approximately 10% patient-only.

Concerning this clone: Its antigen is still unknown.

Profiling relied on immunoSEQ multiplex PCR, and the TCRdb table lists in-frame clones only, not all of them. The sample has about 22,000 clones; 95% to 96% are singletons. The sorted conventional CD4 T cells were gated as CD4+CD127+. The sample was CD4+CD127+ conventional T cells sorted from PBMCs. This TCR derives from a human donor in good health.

The CDR3 DNA is TGTGCCAGCAGTAGTAGAGCGGGGGGCTCAAACATTCAGTACTTC. This encodes CASSSRAGGSNIQYF. The chain joins TRBV28 to TRBJ2-4; TRBD2 aligns across 9 bases. There are 15 residues in the CDR3. Trimming took 5 bases from V and 6 from J; bases not matched to a gene: 8. CDR1 MDHEN and CDR2 SYDVKM come from the germline V gene.